This T cell receptor (beta chain) was obtained from a study of blood T cell repertoires in COVID-19. As for the study in general: From the United States, Italy and Spain came samples of acute and convalescent COVID-19. In each case, the material was cDNA or gDNA derived from T cells, B-cell-depleted T cells, or PBMCs.

Authors' data handling: Researchers report that nucleated cell counts were estimated from reference gene primer amplification. TCRdb's copy holds only in-frame clones and misses some; the assay was immunoSEQ multiplex PCR. V and J calls and clone size follow that table, whereas D and trimming were derived from the DNA. The profile shows approximately 110,000 clones, 86% of them singletons. V lost 3 bases and J 7 bases, leaving 14 bases between the germline ends. The CDR3 contains 14 residues. CDR1 and CDR2 from the germline V gene are SGDLS and YYNGEE. Sequenced sample: peripheral blood. This TCR came from a middle-aged man with acute or convalescent COVID-19. The chain carries TRBV9 and TRBJ2-1; no reliable D call. The CDR3 is CASSAALGGNEQFF. CDR3 DNA sequence: TGTGCCAGCAGCGCAGCCCTAGGTGGGAATGAGCAGTTCTTC.